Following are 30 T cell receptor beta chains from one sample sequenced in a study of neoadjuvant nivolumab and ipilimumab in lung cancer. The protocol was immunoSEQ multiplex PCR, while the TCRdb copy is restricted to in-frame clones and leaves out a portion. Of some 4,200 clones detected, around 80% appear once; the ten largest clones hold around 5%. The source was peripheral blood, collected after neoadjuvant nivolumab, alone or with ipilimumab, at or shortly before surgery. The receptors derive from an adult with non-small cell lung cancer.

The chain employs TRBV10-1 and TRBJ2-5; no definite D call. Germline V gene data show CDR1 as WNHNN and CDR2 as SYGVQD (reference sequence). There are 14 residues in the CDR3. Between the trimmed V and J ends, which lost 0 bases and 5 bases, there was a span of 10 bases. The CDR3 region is CASSESGITETQYF. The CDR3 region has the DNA TGCGCCAGCAGTGAGTCGGGGATCACGGAGACCCAGTACTTC.

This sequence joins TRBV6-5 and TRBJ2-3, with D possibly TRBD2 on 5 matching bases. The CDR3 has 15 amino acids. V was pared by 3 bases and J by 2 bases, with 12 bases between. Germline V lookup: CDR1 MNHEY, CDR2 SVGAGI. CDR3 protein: CASSYQAANTDTQYF. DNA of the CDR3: TGTGCCAGCAGTTATCAAGCGGCAAACACAGATACGCAGTATTTT.

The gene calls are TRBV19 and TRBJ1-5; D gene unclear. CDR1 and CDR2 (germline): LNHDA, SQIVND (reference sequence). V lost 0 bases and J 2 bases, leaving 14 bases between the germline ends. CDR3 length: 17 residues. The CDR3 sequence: CASSIDHSSGGNQPQHF. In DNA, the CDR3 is TGTGCCAGTAGTATAGATCACAGCAGCGGGGGCAATCAGCCCCAGCATTTT. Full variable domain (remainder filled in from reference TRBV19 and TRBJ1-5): DGGITQSPKYLFRKEGQNVTLSCEQNLNHDAMYWYRQDPGQGLRLIYYSQIVNDFQKGDIAEGYSVSREKKESFPLTVTSAQKNPTAFYLCASSIDHSSGGNQPQHFGDGTRLSIL.

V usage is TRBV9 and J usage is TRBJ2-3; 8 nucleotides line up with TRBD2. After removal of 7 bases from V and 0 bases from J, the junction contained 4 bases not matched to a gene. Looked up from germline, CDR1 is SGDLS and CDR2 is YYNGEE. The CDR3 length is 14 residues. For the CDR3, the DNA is TGTGCCAGCGCCTCTAGCGGGAGCACAGATACGCAGTATTTT. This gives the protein CASASSGSTDTQYF.

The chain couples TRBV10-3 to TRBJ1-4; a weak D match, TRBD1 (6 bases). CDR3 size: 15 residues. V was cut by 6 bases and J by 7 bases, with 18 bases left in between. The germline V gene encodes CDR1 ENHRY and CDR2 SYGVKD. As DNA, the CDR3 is TGTGCCATCAGGGCAACACAGGGAGGCGGTGAAAAACTGTTTTTT. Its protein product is CAIRATQGGGEKLFF.

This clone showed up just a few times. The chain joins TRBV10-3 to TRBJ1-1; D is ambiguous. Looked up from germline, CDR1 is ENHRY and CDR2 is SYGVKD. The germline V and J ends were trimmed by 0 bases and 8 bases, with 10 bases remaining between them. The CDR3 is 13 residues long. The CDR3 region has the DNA TGTGCCATCAGTGAGTCGACGGGTCTAGAAGCTTTCTTT. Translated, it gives CAISESTGLEAFF.

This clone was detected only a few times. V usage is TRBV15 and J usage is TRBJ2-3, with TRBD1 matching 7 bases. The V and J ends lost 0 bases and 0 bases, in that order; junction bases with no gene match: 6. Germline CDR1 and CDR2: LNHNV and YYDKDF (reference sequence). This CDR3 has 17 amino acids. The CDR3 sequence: CATSRDWNRGSTDTQYF. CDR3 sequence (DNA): TGTGCCACCAGCAGAGATTGGAACAGGGGCAGCACAGATACGCAGTATTTT.

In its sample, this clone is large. This CDR3 is CASSSITGNQPQHF. The CDR3 bases are TGTGCCAGCAGCAGTATCACGGGCAATCAGCCCCAGCATTTT. The rearrangement uses TRBV5-5 and TRBJ1-5; D gene unclear. The CDR3 extends over 14 amino acids. Germline CDR1 is SGHKS and CDR2 is YYEKEE (reference sequence). Trimming shortened V by 4 bases and J by 2 bases, and 10 bases separated the two germline ends.

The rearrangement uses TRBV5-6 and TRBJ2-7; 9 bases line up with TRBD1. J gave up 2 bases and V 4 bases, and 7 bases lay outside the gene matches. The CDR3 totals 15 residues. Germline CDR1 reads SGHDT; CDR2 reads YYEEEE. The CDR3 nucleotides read TGTGCCAGCAGCAACAGGGGGCGCGGGGCCTACGAGCAGTACTTC. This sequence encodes CASSNRGRGAYEQYF.

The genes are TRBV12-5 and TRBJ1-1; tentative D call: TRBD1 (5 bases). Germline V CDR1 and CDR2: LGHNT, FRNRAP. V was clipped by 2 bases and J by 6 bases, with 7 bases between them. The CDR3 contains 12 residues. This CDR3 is CASGLLGAEAFF. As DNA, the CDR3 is TGTGCTAGTGGTTTGCTGGGGGCTGAAGCTTTCTTT.

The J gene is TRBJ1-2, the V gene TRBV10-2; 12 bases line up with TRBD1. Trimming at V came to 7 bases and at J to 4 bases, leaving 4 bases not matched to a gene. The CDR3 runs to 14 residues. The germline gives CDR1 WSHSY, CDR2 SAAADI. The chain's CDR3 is CASTGTGGVYGYTF. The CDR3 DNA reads TGCGCCAGCACCGGGACAGGGGGCGTCTATGGCTACACCTTC.

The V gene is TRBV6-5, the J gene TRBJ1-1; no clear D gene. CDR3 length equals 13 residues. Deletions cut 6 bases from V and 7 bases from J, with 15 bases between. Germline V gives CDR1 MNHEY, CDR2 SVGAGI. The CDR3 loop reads CASRRRRRLEAFF. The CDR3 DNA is TGTGCCAGCAGACGGCGACGGAGACTTGAAGCTTTCTTT.

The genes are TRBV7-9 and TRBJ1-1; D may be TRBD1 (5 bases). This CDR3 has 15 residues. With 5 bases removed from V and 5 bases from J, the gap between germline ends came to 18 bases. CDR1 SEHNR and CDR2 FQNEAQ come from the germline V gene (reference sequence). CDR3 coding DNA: TGTGCCAGCAGCCCCCCATCGTGGAGGGGAACTGAAGCTTTCTTT. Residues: CASSPPSWRGTEAFF.

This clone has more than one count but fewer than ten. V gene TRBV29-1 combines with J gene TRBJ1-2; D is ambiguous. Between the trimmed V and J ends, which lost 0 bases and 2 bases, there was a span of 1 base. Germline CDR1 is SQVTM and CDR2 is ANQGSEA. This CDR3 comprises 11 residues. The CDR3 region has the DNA TGCAGCGTTGAAGAAAACTATGGCTACACCTTC. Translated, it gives CSVEENYGYTF.

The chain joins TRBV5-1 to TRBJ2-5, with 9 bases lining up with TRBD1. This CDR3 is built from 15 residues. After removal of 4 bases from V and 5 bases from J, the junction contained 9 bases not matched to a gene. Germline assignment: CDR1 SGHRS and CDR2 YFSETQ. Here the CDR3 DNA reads TGCGCCAGCAGCCGGGGACAGGGCTTGGACGAGACCCAGTACTTC. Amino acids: CASSRGQGLDETQYF.

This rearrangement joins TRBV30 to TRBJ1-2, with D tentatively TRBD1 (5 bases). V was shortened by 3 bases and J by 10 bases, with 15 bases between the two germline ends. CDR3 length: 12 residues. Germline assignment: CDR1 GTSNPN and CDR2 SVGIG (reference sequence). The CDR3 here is CAWRPTAFSYTF. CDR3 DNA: TGTGCCTGGAGGCCGACAGCTTTTTCCTACACCTTC.

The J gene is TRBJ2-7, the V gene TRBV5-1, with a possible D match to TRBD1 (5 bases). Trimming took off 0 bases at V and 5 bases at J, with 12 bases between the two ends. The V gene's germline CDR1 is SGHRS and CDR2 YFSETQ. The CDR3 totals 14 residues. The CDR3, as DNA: TGCGCCAGCAGCTTGGCTTGGGGCGGCGACGAGCAGTACTTC. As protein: CASSLAWGGDEQYF.

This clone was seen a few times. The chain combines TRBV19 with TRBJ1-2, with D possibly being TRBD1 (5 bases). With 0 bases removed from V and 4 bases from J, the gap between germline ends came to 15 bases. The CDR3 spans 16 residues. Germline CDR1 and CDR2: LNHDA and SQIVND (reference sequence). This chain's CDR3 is CASSIDRQTVSYGYTF. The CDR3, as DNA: TGTGCCAGTAGTATAGATCGACAGACCGTGTCCTATGGCTACACCTTC.

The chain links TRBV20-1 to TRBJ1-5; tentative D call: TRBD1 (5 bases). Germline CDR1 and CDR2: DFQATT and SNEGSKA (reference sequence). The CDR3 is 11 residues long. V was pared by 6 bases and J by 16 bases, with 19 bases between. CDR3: CSASGEGLQHF. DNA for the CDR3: TGCAGTGCCTCGGGGGAGGGACTACAACATTTT.

In DNA form, the CDR3 reads TGTGCCAGCAGCCAAGTTTACCGGTTAGCGGGAGCTGAGCAGTTCTTC. This sequence encodes CASSQVYRLAGAEQFF. The chain combines TRBV4-2 with TRBJ2-1; TRBD2 agrees at 9 bases. V dropped 1 base and J dropped 9; count of bases not matched to a gene: 10. Germline V gene data show CDR1 as LGHNA and CDR2 as YNFKEQ. This CDR3 contains 16 residues.

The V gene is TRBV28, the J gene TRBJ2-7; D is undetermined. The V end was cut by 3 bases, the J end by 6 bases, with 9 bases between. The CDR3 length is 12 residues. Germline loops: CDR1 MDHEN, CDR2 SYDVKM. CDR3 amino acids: CASSFGAREQYF. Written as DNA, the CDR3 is TGTGCCAGCAGTTTTGGAGCGCGCGAGCAGTACTTC.

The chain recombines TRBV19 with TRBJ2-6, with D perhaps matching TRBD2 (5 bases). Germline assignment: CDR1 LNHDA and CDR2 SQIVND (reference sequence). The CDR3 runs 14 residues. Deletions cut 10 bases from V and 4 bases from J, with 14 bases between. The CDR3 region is CATKSGRGANVLTF. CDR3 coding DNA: TGTGCCACTAAAAGCGGTCGGGGGGCCAACGTCCTGACTTTC.

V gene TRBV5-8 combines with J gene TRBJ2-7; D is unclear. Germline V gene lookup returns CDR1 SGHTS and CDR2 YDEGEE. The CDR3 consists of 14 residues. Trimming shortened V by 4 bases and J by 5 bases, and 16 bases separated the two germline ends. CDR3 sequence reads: CASSVHPSTDEQYF. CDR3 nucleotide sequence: TGTGCCAGCAGCGTCCACCCGTCGACCGACGAGCAGTACTTC.

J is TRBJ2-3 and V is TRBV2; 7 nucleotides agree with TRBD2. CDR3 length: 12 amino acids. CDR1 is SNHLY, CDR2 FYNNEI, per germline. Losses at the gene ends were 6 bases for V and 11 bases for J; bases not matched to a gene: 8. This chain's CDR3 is CASRGTSARQYF. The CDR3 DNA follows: TGTGCCAGCAGGGGTACTAGCGCCCGGCAGTATTTT.

Here the CDR3 reads CASSVIRGRPYEQYF. The CDR3 region has the DNA TGTGCCAGTAGTGTAATCAGGGGGCGGCCCTACGAGCAGTACTTC. V gene TRBV19 combines with J gene TRBJ2-7; 8 bases are shared with TRBD1. V shed 5 bases and J 2 bases; nucleotides not matched to a gene: 8. Germline assignment: CDR1 LNHDA and CDR2 SQIVND (reference sequence). CDR3 size: 15 residues.

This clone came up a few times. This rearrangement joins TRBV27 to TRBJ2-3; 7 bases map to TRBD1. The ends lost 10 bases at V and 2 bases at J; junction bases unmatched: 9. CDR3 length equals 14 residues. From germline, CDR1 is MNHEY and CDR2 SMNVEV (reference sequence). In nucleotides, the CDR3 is TGTGCCACCCGACAGGGCCTATACACAGATACGCAGTATTTT. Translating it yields CATRQGLYTDTQYF.

The CDR3: CASSWAAGLAVYNEQFF. CDR3 DNA: TGTGCCAGCAGTTGGGCAGCGGGACTAGCGGTGTACAATGAGCAGTTCTTC. The V and J genes are TRBV27 and TRBJ2-1; 11 bases align to TRBD2. V dropped 4 bases and J dropped 4; count of bases not matched to a gene: 9. Germline values: CDR1 MNHEY, CDR2 SMNVEV (reference sequence). The CDR3 consists of 17 residues.

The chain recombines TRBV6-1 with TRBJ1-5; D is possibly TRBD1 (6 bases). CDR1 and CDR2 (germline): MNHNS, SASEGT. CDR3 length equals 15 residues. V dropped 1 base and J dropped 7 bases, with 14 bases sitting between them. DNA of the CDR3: TGTGCCAGCAGTGAAGGTGTGGGGGGGGGCCAGCCCCAGCATTTT. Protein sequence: CASSEGVGGGQPQHF.

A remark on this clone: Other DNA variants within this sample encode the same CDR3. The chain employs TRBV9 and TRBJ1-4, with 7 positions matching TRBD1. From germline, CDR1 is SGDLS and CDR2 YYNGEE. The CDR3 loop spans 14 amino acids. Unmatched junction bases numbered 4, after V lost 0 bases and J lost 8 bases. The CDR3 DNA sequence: TGTGCCAGCAGCGTAGGCCAGGGGGGCGAAAAACTGTTTTTT. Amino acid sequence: CASSVGQGGEKLFF. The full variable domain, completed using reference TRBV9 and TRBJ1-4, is DSGVTQTPKHLITATGQRVTLRCSPRSGDLSVYWYQQSLDQGLQFLIQYYNGEERAKGNILERFSAQQFPDLHSELNLSSLELGDSALYFCASSVGQGGEKLFFGSGTQLSVL.

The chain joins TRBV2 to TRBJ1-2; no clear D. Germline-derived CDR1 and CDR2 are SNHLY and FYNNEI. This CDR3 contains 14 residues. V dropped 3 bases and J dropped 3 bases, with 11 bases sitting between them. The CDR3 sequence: CASSDFPRDYGYTF. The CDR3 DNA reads TGTGCCAGCAGTGACTTTCCCCGGGACTATGGCTACACCTTC.